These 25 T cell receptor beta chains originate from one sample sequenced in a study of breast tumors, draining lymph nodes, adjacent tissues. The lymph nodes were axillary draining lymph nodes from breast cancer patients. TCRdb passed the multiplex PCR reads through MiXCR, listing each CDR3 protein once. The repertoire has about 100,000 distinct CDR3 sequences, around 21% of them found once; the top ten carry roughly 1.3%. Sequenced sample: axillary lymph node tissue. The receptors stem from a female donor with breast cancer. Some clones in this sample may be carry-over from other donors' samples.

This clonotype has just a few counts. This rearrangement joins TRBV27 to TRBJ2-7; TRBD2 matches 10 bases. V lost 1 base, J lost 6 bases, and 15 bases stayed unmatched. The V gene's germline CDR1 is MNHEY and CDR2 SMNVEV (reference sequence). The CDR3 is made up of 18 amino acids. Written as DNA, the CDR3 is TGTGCCAGCAGTTTATACGCGTATCTAGCGGGGGCCCTGGGCGAGCAGTACTTC. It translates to CASSLYAYLAGALGEQYF.

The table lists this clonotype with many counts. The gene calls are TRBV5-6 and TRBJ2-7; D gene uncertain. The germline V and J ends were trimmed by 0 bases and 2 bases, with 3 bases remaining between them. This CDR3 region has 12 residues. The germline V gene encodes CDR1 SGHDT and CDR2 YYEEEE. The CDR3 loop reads CASSLGTYEQYF. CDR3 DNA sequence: TGTGCCAGCAGCTTGGGGACCTACGAGCAGTACTTC.

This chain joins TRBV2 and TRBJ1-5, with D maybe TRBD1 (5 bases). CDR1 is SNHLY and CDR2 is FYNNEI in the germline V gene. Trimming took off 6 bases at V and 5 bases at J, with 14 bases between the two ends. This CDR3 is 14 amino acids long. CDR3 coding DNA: TGTGCCAGCAGAGGGGTCGGGGCCTATCAGCCCCAGCATTTT. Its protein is CASRGVGAYQPQHF.

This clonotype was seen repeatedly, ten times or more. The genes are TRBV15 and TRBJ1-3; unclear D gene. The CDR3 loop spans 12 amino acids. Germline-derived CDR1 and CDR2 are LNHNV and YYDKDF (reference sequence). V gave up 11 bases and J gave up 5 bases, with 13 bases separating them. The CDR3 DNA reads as TGTGCCTCCACCGGAGACAGAAACACCATATATTTT. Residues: CASTGDRNTIYF.

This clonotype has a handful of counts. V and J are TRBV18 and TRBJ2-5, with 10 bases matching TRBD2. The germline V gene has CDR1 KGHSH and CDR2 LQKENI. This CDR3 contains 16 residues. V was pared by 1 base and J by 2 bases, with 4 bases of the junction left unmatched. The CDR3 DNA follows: TGTGCCAGCTCACCACGGACTAGCGGTCTTCAAGAGACCCAGTACTTC. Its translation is CASSPRTSGLQETQYF.

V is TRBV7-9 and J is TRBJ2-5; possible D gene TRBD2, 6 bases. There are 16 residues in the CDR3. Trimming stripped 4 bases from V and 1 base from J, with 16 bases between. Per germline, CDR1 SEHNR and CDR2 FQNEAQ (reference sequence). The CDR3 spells CASSYNPAGLQETQYF. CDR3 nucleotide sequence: TGTGCCAGCAGCTATAACCCTGCGGGACTCCAAGAGACCCAGTACTTC.

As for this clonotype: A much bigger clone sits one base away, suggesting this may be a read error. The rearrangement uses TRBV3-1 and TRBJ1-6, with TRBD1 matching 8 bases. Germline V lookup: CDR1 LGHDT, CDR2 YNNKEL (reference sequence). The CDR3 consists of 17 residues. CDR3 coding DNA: TGTGCCAGCAGCCAGGACCTACAGGGGGTTCTTGGTTCACCCCTCCGCTTT. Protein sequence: CASSQDLQGVLGSPLRF.

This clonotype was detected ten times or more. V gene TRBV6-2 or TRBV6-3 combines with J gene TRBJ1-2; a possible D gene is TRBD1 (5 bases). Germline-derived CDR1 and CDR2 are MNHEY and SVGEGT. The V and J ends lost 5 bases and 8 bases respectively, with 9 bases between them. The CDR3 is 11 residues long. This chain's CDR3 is CASSLGEGYTF. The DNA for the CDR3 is TGTGCCAGCAGTCTAGGGGAGGGCTACACCTTC.

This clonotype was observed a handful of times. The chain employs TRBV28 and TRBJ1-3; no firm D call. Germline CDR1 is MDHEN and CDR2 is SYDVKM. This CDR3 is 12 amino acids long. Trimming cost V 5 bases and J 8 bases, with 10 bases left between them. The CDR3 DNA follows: TGTGCCAGCAGTGGGCCCGCGGACACCATATATTTT. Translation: CASSGPADTIYF. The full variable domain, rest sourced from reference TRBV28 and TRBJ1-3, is DVKVTQSSRYLVKRTGEKVFLECVQDMDHENMFWYRQDPGLGLRLIYFSYDVKMKEKGDIPEGYSVSREKKERFSLILESASTNQTSMYLCASSGPADTIYFGEGSWLTVV.

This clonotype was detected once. The DNA for the CDR3 is TGTGCCAGCAGCCCGACAGGGACCTCCTATAATTCACCCCTCCACTTT. This sequence encodes CASSPTGTSYNSPLHF. This chain joins TRBV28 and TRBJ1-6; TRBD1 agrees at 7 bases. This CDR3 is built from 16 residues. Germline CDR1 MDHEN, CDR2 SYDVKM. V trimming: 6 bases; J trimming: 0 bases; junction bases outside the gene matches: 5.

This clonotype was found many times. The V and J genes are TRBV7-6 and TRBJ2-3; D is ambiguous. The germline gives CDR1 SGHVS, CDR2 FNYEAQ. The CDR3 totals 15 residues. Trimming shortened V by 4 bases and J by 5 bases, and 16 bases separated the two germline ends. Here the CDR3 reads CASSSQPLSGDTQYF. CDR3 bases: TGTGCCAGCAGCTCCCAGCCTCTAAGTGGAGATACGCAGTATTTT.

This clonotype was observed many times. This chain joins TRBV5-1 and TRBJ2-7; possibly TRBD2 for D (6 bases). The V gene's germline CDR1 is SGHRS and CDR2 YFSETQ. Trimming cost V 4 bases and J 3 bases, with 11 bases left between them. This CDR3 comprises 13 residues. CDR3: CASSAGPFYEQYF. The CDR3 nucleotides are TGCGCCAGCAGCGCGGGACCCTTCTACGAGCAGTACTTC.

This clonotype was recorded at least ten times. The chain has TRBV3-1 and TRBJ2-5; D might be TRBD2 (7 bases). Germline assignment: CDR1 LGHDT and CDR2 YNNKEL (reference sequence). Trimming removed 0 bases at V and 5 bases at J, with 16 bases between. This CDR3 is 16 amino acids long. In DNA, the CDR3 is TGTGCCAGCAGCCAAGATGAGGTGGGAGGGGGGGAGACCCAGTACTTC. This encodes CASSQDEVGGGETQYF.

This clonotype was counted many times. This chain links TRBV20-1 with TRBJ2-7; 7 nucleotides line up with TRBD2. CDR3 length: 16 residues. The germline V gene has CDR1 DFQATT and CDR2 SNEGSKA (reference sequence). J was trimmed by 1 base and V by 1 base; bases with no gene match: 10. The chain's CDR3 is CSARGGGGWYSYEQYF. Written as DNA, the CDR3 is TGCAGTGCTAGAGGGGGGGGGGGGTGGTATTCCTACGAGCAGTACTTC.

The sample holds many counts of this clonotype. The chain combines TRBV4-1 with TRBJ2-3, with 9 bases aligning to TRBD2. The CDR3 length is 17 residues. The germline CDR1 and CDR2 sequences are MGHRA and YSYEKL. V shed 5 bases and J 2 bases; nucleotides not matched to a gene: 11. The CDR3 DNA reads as TGCGCCAGCAGCTCTTCGGCTAGCGGGATTGTCACAGATACGCAGTATTTT. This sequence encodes CASSSSASGIVTDTQYF.

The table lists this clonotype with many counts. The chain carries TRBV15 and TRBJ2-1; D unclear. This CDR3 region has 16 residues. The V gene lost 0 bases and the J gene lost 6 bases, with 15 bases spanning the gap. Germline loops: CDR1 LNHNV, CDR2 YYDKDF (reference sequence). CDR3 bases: TGTGCCACCAGCAGAGAGAGTCTCGCGTTTGGCAATGAGCAGTTCTTC. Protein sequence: CATSRESLAFGNEQFF.

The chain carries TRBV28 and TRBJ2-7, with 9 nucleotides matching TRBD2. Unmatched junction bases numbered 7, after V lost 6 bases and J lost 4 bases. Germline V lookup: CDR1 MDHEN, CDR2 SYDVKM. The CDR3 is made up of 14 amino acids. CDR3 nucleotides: TGTGCCAGCAGCAGAGGACTAGCGAGGTACGAGCAGTACTTC. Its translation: CASSRGLARYEQYF.

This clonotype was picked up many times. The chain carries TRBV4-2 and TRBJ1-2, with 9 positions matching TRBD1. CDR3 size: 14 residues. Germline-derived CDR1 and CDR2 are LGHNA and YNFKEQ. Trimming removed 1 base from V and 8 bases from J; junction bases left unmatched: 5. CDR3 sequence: CASSQVTGGGGYTF. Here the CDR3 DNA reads TGTGCCAGCAGCCAAGTCACAGGGGGCGGAGGCTACACCTTC.

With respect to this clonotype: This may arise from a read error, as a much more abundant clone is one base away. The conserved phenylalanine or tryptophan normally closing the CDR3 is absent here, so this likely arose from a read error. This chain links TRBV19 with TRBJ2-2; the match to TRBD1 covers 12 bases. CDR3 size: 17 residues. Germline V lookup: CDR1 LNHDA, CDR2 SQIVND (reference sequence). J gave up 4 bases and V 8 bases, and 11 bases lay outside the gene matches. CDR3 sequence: CASDTGTGGAGTGELFV. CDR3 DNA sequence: TGTGCCAGTGACACCGGGACAGGGGGCGCGGGCACCGGGGAGCTGTTTGTT.

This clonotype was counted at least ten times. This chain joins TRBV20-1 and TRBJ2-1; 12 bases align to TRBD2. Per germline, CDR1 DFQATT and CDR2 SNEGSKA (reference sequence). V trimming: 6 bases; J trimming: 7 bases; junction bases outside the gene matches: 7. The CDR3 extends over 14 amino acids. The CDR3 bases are TGCAGTGCGGAACGACTAGCGGGGGTAAATGAGCAGTTCTTC. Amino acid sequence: CSAERLAGVNEQFF.

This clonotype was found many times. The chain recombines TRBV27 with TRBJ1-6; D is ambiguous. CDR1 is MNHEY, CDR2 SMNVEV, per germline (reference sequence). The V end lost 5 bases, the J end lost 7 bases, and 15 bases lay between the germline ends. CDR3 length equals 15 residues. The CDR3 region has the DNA TGTGCCAGCAGTAGATGGGGTTTCAACAATTCACCCCTCCACTTT. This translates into CASSRWGFNNSPLHF.

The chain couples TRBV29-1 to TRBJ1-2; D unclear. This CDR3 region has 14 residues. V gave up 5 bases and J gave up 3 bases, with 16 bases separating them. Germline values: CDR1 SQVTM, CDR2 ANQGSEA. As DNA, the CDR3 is TGCAGCGTTTACCCGGCAGATGCTGACTATGGCTACACCTTC. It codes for CSVYPADADYGYTF.

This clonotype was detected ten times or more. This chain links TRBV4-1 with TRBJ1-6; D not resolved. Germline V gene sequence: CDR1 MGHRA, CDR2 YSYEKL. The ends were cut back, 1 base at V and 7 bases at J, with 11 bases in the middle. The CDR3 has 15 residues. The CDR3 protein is CASSQVRNRNSPLHF. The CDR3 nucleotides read TGCGCCAGCAGCCAAGTAAGGAACAGAAATTCACCCCTCCACTTT.

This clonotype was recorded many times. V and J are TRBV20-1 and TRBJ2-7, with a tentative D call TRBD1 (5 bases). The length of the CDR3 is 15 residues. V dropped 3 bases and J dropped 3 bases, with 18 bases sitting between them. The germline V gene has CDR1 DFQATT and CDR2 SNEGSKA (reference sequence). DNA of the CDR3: TGCAGTGCTAGGCCCTTAGAGAGACAGAACTACGAGCAGTACTTC. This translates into CSARPLERQNYEQYF.

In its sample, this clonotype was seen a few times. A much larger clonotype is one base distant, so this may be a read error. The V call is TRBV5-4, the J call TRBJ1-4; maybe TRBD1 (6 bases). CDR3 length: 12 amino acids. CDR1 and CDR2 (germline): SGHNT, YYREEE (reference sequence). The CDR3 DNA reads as TGTGCCGCGGGGGCAACTAATGAAAAACTGGTTTTT. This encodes CAAGATNEKLVF.